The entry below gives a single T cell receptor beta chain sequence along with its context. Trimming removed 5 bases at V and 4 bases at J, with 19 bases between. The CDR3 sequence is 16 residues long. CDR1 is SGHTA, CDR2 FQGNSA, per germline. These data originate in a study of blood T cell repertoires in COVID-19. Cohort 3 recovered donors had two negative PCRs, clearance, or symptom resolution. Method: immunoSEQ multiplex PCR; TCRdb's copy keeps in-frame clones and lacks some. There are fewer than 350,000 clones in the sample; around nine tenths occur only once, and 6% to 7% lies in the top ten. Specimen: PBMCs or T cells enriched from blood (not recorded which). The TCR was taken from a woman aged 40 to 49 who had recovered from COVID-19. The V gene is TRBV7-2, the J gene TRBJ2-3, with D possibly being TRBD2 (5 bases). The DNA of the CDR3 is TGTGCCAGCAGCCCCCACTTCTTGGGAGTTGCAGATACGCAGTATTTT. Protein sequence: CASSPHFLGVADTQYF.